The T cell receptor beta chain under discussion was sequenced for a study of prognosis after radiotherapy for stage I lung cancer (dated by TCRdb to the early 2020s). Regarding the research as a whole: Between April 2018 and 2019, 15 to 20 stage I NSCLC patients were enrolled in Nanjing, China. Patients with newly diagnosed primary stage I lung tumors numbered over 13, with roughly five others having oligometastatic NSCLC after surgical resection of the primary tumor. All patients were regarded as medically inoperable, because of comorbidities in about a dozen patients and refusal of surgery in roughly seven patients. The cohort was made up of 10 to 15 men and 6 or 7 women, with a median age of roughly 74 years and an age range of roughly 50 to 85 years. On tumor histology, 11 to 12 patients had adenocarcinoma and about seven had squamous cell carcinoma. SBRT was given in 3 to 5 fractions with a biologically effective dose of at least 100 Gy, using image-guided IMRT or VMAT. SBRT was not combined with any concurrent therapy in any patient. After SBRT, distant metastases developed in about 20% of the 19 patients at a median of about seven months, while the remaining 15 patients had no significant progression. Peripheral blood TCR beta repertoires were profiled in stage I NSCLC patients before and after stereotactic body radiotherapy, and the study then linked these repertoires to distant failure. The study sequenced about 38 blood samples from some 19 patients, one before and one after SBRT per patient.

Based on the germline V gene (reference sequence), the CDR1 and CDR2 sequences are DFQATT and SNEGSKA. There are 14 amino acids in the CDR3, from cysteine to phenylalanine inclusive. Of all the DNA, just the CDR3 is kept, 42 bases in frame from base 1. All patients had node-negative disease on CT and PET/CT, and none had a history of other malignancies or prior chemotherapy or radiotherapy. About 6.3 milliliters of peripheral venous blood were drawn into EDTA tubes at each of two time points. PBMCs were isolated by Ficoll-Paque Plus density-gradient centrifugation. Immediately after collection, samples were stored at -80 degrees C until analysis. Findings and caveats that apply to the study as a whole: After SBRT, the count of unique TCR clones dropped from a median of approximately 10,000 beforehand to nearly 7,000 afterward (Wilcoxon paired P=0.011). Post-SBRT Shannon entropy and its change from baseline were lower in patients who developed distant metastases; baseline Shannon entropy was not associated with metastases. No adjustment for multiple comparisons was applied to any of the reported P values. No determination of tumor specificity was made for expanded TCR clones. Differences by metastasis status were reportedly seen in TRBV and TRBJ usage frequencies, involving two V genes at baseline and, after SBRT, 8 or 9 V genes and two J genes. Limitations of the study included a small cohort and short follow-up, and the study findings need independent validation.

Two rounds of multiplex PCR were used to amplify the TCR beta CDR3 region from genomic DNA. In the first PCR round, primers specific to each TRBV and TRBJ gene were used, and the primer sequences were filed in Chinese patent CN105087789A. Universal primers were used in the second round of PCR. The Roche High Pure PCR Template Preparation Kit was used to extract genomic DNA from frozen PBMCs. An Illumina HiSeq 3000 was used to sequence the libraries paired-end with 151 bp reads. The original pipeline was this. CutAdapt was used to remove raw reads lacking the multiplex PCR primer sequences. PEAR was used to merge high-quality paired reads into contigs. TRB V, D and J gene segments were assigned to each contig with MiXCR by alignment to reference sequences. CDR3 sequences were clustered by base quality and sequence similarity to remove sequencing errors. Shannon entropy normalized by the natural log of productive TCR sequence number was used as the measure of diversity. Clonality was computed as one minus the ratio of Shannon entropy to the natural log of the number of unique clonotypes. Using the Youden index from ROC curves, the researchers picked the repertoire-metric cut-offs for progression-free survival, and all analyses were carried out in R 3.5.3. The public reads were reprocessed in TCRdb via fastp at Q25 and MiXCR, keeping in-frame beta chains. Every entry covers one CDR3 protein and lists the most common genes and DNA from its rows. The V and J calls were not made by the authors but by TCRdb's processing. Within this sample are 51,000 or so distinct CDR3 sequences, with approximately 30% of them counted one time only. The biggest ten clones account for 9.2% of the sample.

This clonotype was counted many times. What this receptor recognizes is not known. The junction does not match germline at one end; this may be a read error. The material was PBMCs, obtained before or after stereotactic body radiation therapy (not recorded which). The V and J segments used are TRBV20-1 and TRBJ2-5; the central 8 bases match TRBD1. The sequence derives from a donor aged 50 or older with non-small cell lung cancer. The CDR3 here reads CSARDRRGRTISSF. The nucleotide sequence is TGCAGTGCTAGAGATCGCAGGGGGCGGACAATATCCAGTTTC.